Below are 27 T cell receptor beta chains sequenced from a single sample in a study of T cell changes during pregnancy in multiple sclerosis. Clones were read by immunoSEQ multiplex PCR, and TCRdb kept only the in-frame ones, dropping some. The sample shows approximately 50,000 clones, approximately 92% of them seen only once. Here the sequenced sample was CD4+ T cells from peripheral blood mononuclear cells, taken in the third trimester of pregnancy. These receptor sequences come from a female donor with multiple sclerosis, enrolled in a pregnancy study.

The genes are TRBV27 and TRBJ2-6; tentative D call: TRBD1 (6 bases). CDR1 is MNHEY, CDR2 SMNVEV, per germline (reference sequence). Trimming took off 6 bases at V and 3 bases at J, with 12 bases between the two ends. The CDR3 covers 15 residues. The CDR3 DNA is TGTGCCAGCAGCCAACTCAGGGGTGGGGCCAACGTCCTGACTTTC. It yields the protein CASSQLRGGANVLTF.

The chain recombines TRBV11-3 with TRBJ2-1; D is possibly TRBD2 (6 bases). This CDR3 region has 15 residues. The germline gives CDR1 SGHNT, CDR2 YENEEA. V lost 5 bases, J lost 1 base, and 12 bases lay in between. CDR3 loop: CASSLASTSYNEQFF. Here the CDR3 DNA reads TGTGCCAGCAGCCTAGCGTCTACGTCCTACAATGAGCAGTTCTTC.

The rearrangement links TRBV5-1 to TRBJ2-1, with D perhaps TRBD1 (6 bases). The germline V gene encodes CDR1 SGHRS and CDR2 YFSETQ. Trimming cost V 5 bases and J 2 bases, with 14 bases left between them. This CDR3 has 15 residues. CDR3 region: CASSYRDTTYNEQFF. The CDR3 DNA reads as TGCGCCAGCAGTTACCGGGACACCACCTACAATGAGCAGTTCTTC.

The V call is TRBV5-6, the J call TRBJ1-1; no reliable D call. V was shortened by 0 bases and J by 0 bases, with 6 bases between the two germline ends. The germline V gene encodes CDR1 SGHDT and CDR2 YYEEEE. This CDR3 is 14 amino acids long. The CDR3 coding sequence is TGTGCCAGCAGCTTGGGACAAATGAACACTGAAGCTTTCTTT. Encoded protein: CASSLGQMNTEAFF. Drawing the rest from reference TRBV5-6 and TRBJ1-1, the complete variable domain is DAGVTQSPTHLIKTRGQQVTLRCSPKSGHDTVSWYQQALGQGPQFIFQYYEEEERQRGNFPDRFSGHQFPNYSSELNVNALLLGDSALYLCASSLGQMNTEAFFGQGTRLTVV.

This chain uses TRBV7-2 with TRBJ2-2; 12 positions agree with TRBD2. The CDR3 spans 17 residues. The junction had 9 bases not matched to a gene; V was cut back by 4 bases and J by 6 bases. CDR1 and CDR2 (germline): SGHTA, FQGNSA. The CDR3 bases are TGTGCCAGCAGCTCAGTTGGGGGACTAGCGGGCTCCGGGGAGCTGTTTTTT. It encodes CASSSVGGLAGSGELFF.

This clone appeared a single time. V gene TRBV5-1 combines with J gene TRBJ2-7, with TRBD2 as a possible D gene (6 bases). The germline gives CDR1 SGHRS, CDR2 YFSETQ. The CDR3 totals 15 residues. V was trimmed by 4 bases and J by 4 bases, leaving 18 bases between them. CDR3 in DNA: TGCGCCAGCAGCATATTAGCGGCAAAGGGTTACGAGCAGTACTTC. The encoded protein is CASSILAAKGYEQYF.

This clone showed up just a few times. The chain recombines TRBV7-8 with TRBJ1-5; possible D gene TRBD1, 6 bases. The length of the CDR3 is 15 residues. Germline V gene lookup returns CDR1 SGHVS and CDR2 FQNEAQ. Trimming took 4 bases from V and 5 from J, leaving 15 bases between them. CDR3 bases: TGTGCCAGCAGCTACCTTTTGGGGGCGCATCAGCCCCAGCATTTT. It encodes CASSYLLGAHQPQHF. Looking up the rest from reference TRBV7-8 and TRBJ1-5 gives the full variable domain: GAGVSQSPRYKVAKRGQDVALRCDPISGHVSLFWYQQALGQGPEFLTYFQNEAQLDKSGLPSDRFFAERPEGSVSTLKIQRTQQEDSAVYLCASSYLLGAHQPQHFGDGTRLSIL.

The J gene is TRBJ2-3, the V gene TRBV6-1; D is possibly TRBD2 (5 bases). There are 14 residues in the CDR3. V gave up 4 bases and J gave up 6 bases, with 14 bases separating them. Germline CDR1 and CDR2: MNHNS and SASEGT. CDR3 region: CASSGRPSSDTQYF. In DNA form, the CDR3 reads TGTGCCAGCAGTGGAAGGCCTAGCTCTGATACGCAGTATTTT.

The chain uses TRBV7-8 and TRBJ2-7, with a possible D match to TRBD2 (6 bases). With 4 bases removed from V and 7 bases from J, the gap between germline ends came to 17 bases. Germline CDR1 is SGHVS and CDR2 is FQNEAQ. The CDR3 runs 14 residues. DNA for the CDR3: TGTGCCAGCAGCTCAATTAGACTAGTAAAGGAGCAGTACTTC. Translating it yields CASSSIRLVKEQYF.

This chain links TRBV30 with TRBJ1-1; D remains ambiguous. CDR3 length equals 13 residues. Germline V lookup: CDR1 GTSNPN, CDR2 SVGIG (reference sequence). The germline V and J ends were trimmed by 4 bases and 0 bases, with 9 bases remaining between them. In DNA form, the CDR3 reads TGTGCCTGGACCCTAGGCATGAACACTGAAGCTTTCTTT. It yields the protein CAWTLGMNTEAFF.

This rearrangement joins TRBV6-5 to TRBJ2-7; tentatively, D is TRBD2 (5 bases). This CDR3 comprises 15 residues. Between the trimmed V and J ends, which lost 2 bases and 0 bases, there was a span of 11 bases. In germline, CDR1 is MNHEY, CDR2 SVGAGI. The CDR3 protein is CASSYLPADSYEQYF. CDR3 coding DNA: TGTGCCAGCAGTTACCTCCCAGCGGACTCCTACGAGCAGTACTTC.

CDR3 protein: CASSLVPGTYEQYF. CDR3 bases: TGTGCCAGCAGCTTAGTTCCGGGGACCTACGAGCAGTACTTC. The chain joins TRBV11-2 to TRBJ2-7; weak D call: TRBD2 (5 bases). Germline V gene sequence: CDR1 SGHAT, CDR2 FQNNGV. The CDR3 has 14 amino acids. Trimming removed 1 base at V and 2 bases at J, with 9 bases between.

This clone was seen once. The V and J genes are TRBV15 and TRBJ1-5; no clear D gene. Germline CDR1 and CDR2: LNHNV and YYDKDF (reference sequence). The CDR3 covers 13 residues. V gave up 1 base and J gave up 5 bases, with 6 bases separating them. DNA for the CDR3: TGTGCCACCAGCAGAGTGCCGGATCAGCCCCAGCATTTT. This encodes CATSRVPDQPQHF.

This chain uses TRBV2 with TRBJ2-3; D might be TRBD2 (6 bases). This CDR3 comprises 13 residues. V was clipped by 11 bases and J by 1 base, with 13 bases between them. Germline CDR1 is SNHLY and CDR2 is FYNNEI. The CDR3 loop reads CAGQPGGTDTQYF. CDR3 DNA sequence: TGTGCCGGACAACCGGGAGGCACAGATACGCAGTATTTT.

The chain recombines TRBV4-2 with TRBJ2-7; 12 nucleotides match TRBD2. The CDR3 loop spans 16 amino acids. Germline CDR1 reads LGHNA; CDR2 reads YNFKEQ. Losses at the gene ends were 0 bases for V and 8 bases for J; bases not matched to a gene: 8. The CDR3 spells CASSQDRTSGNSKQYF. The CDR3 bases are TGTGCCAGCAGCCAAGATCGGACTAGCGGGAATAGTAAGCAGTACTTC.

This clone was observed once. V and J are TRBV5-6 and TRBJ2-1; 8 nucleotides align to TRBD1. Germline CDR1 and CDR2: SGHDT and YYEEEE. This CDR3 comprises 15 residues. Trimming at V came to 1 base and at J to 5 bases, leaving 5 bases not matched to a gene. CDR3 sequence (DNA): TGTGCCAGCAGCTTGCTCGGACAGGGAGACAATGAGCAGTTCTTC. It yields the protein CASSLLGQGDNEQFF. Variable domain in full (rest from reference TRBV5-6 and TRBJ2-1): DAGVTQSPTHLIKTRGQQVTLRCSPKSGHDTVSWYQQALGQGPQFIFQYYEEEERQRGNFPDRFSGHQFPNYSSELNVNALLLGDSALYLCASSLLGQGDNEQFFGPGTRLTVL.

The rearrangement joins TRBV4-2 to TRBJ2-1; TRBD2 is a possible D gene (6 bases). The V gene lost 5 bases and the J gene lost 0 bases, with 11 bases spanning the gap. The CDR3 totals 15 residues. CDR1 and CDR2 from the germline V gene are LGHNA and YNFKEQ. The CDR3: CASSVSSGSYNEQFF. In nucleotides, the CDR3 is TGTGCCAGCAGCGTCAGTAGCGGCTCCTACAATGAGCAGTTCTTC.

This chain joins TRBV6-5 and TRBJ1-1; D is possibly TRBD1 (6 bases). Trimming left V 5 bases short and J 1 base short, with 11 bases between. Looked up from germline, CDR1 is MNHEY and CDR2 is SVGAGI. This CDR3 region has 14 residues. CDR3 DNA: TGTGCCAGCAGTACCGAGACAGGGAACACTGAAGCTTTCTTT. Protein product: CASSTETGNTEAFF.

V usage is TRBV11-2 and J usage is TRBJ1-5, with TRBD1 matching over 10 bases. The CDR3 totals 14 residues. Trimming at V came to 5 bases and at J to 6 bases, leaving 4 bases not matched to a gene. The germline gives CDR1 SGHAT, CDR2 FQNNGV. The CDR3 loop is CASSGDRGRQPQHF. The DNA for the CDR3 is TGTGCCAGCAGCGGGGACAGGGGACGTCAGCCCCAGCATTTT.

The rearrangement links TRBV4-1 to TRBJ2-7; 9 bases align to TRBD2. In germline, CDR1 is MGHRA, CDR2 YSYEKL. Unmatched junction bases numbered 15, after V lost 1 base and J lost 5 bases. The CDR3 is 18 amino acids. For the CDR3, the DNA is TGCGCCAGCAGCCAAGGGACCCTAGCCGGGACTAGCATACACGAGCAGTACTTC. Translated: CASSQGTLAGTSIHEQYF.

The chain recombines TRBV7-6 with TRBJ2-2; tentatively, D is TRBD1 (6 bases). Germline CDR1 is SGHVS and CDR2 is FNYEAQ. The germline V and J ends were trimmed by 7 bases and 0 bases, with 21 bases remaining between them. CDR3 length equals 18 residues. CDR3 coding DNA: TGTGCCAGCAATTTCGACCCAACCGGGACACCGAACACCGGGGAGCTGTTTTTT. Residues: CASNFDPTGTPNTGELFF.

The V call is TRBV15, the J call TRBJ1-4; 9 nucleotides line up with TRBD1. V was pared by 3 bases and J by 4 bases, with 6 bases of the junction left unmatched. CDR1 and CDR2 from the germline V gene are LNHNV and YYDKDF (reference sequence). This CDR3 is 16 amino acids long. This CDR3 is CATSRDLGQGNEKLFF. DNA for the CDR3: TGTGCCACCAGCAGGGACCTGGGACAGGGTAATGAAAAACTGTTTTTT.

The chain links TRBV30 to TRBJ2-2, with D perhaps matching TRBD2 (6 bases). Germline lookup yields CDR1 GTSNPN and CDR2 SVGIG (reference sequence). This CDR3 is built from 15 residues. Trimming cost V 1 base and J 1 base, with 10 bases left between them. As DNA, the CDR3 is TGTGCCTGGAGTGGGGATAGCGGGAACACCGGGGAGCTGTTTTTT. It codes for CAWSGDSGNTGELFF.

This chain uses TRBV29-1 with TRBJ2-7; 7 nucleotides agree with TRBD1. The germline V gene has CDR1 SQVTM and CDR2 ANQGSEA. With V trimmed by 4 bases and J by 4 bases, 13 bases remained unmatched. The CDR3 consists of 15 residues. The CDR3 protein is CSVVRPGQSFYEQYF. CDR3 nucleotide sequence: TGCAGCGTTGTTCGGCCGGGACAGTCCTTTTACGAGCAGTACTTC.

The V and J genes are TRBV15 and TRBJ2-4; 7 bases are a match to TRBD2. V lost 0 bases, J lost 5 bases, and 4 bases stayed unmatched. The CDR3 extends over 15 amino acids. Germline loops: CDR1 LNHNV, CDR2 YYDKDF (reference sequence). The CDR3 sequence is CATSRDGRPENIQYF. The CDR3 nucleotides are TGTGCCACCAGCAGAGACGGGAGGCCCGAAAACATTCAGTACTTC.

The genes are TRBV7-2 and TRBJ1-5; perhaps TRBD1 as D (6 bases). The CDR3 totals 15 residues. V shed 1 base and J shed 6 bases, with 13 bases lying between them. From germline, CDR1 is SGHTA and CDR2 FQGNSA. The CDR3 nucleotides read TGTGCCAGCAGCTTAGAGGGGCAAGGGGGTCAGCCCCAGCATTTT. Its translation: CASSLEGQGGQPQHF.

This sequence joins TRBV19 and TRBJ1-5; D possibly corresponds to TRBD1 (6 bases). This CDR3 has 19 amino acids. CDR1 and CDR2 from the germline V gene are LNHDA and SQIVND (reference sequence). With 5 bases removed from V and 1 base from J, the gap between germline ends came to 24 bases. The chain's CDR3 is CASSGLGGRVSSSNQPQHF. The CDR3 DNA sequence: TGTGCCAGTAGTGGGTTGGGGGGGCGCGTGAGTTCGAGCAATCAGCCCCAGCATTTT.